This T cell receptor (beta chain) was recovered during a study of long-term antiretroviral therapy in people with HIV (dated by TCRdb to 2022 to 2024). About the study as a whole: Collection of the earliest samples took place about a decade ahead of the 2015 WHO recommendation for immediate ART, at a time when ART was typically delayed until CD4 counts fell. No cross-contamination during QIAcube processing turned up in test extractions that ran a monoclonal T-cell line alongside 33 polyclonal samples. About 35% of the 30 participants with HIV were female. A retrospective serial study tested whether ART initiation and durable HIV suppression were associated with changes in peripheral blood TRB repertoire composition and diversity. From some 30 adults with confirmed HIV infection, the cohort provided some 200 cryopreserved PBMC samples, gathered serially across a mean of approximately six years (range 1-12). What the authors observed across the whole study: Because pre-ART samples had limited cell numbers, profiling was done on unsorted PBMC rather than on sorted CD4+ and CD8+ T cells. Owing to limited PBMC availability, only the TCR beta chain was sequenced, without alpha chain pairing. Starting ART was linked to a significant rise in TRB diversity, yet even after long-term ART the diversity remained significantly lower than in transplant donor controls. Expanded TRB clones identified before ART initiation dominated the repertoire across all time points, though the dominance fluctuated and decreased in many PLHIV after ART. The samples were dated from the mid-2000s to the late 2010s, and the ART regimens that were used may be less effective than current ART regimens. Inferences about post-ART repertoire changes are limited because no data were available on ART adherence, viral resistance or therapy changes. Compared with controls, HIV repertoires had narrower CDR3 length ranges, and the network structure pointed to an antigen-experienced repertoire that shifted only slightly toward naive after ART.

Trimming costs V 4 bases and J 7 bases, and their ends lie 8 bases apart. Measured from the cysteine to the phenylalanine, the CDR3 is 12 residues long. This entry keeps only the CDR3 DNA: 36 bases, framed from base 1. In the germline V gene, CDR1 corresponds to SGDLS and CDR2 to YYNGEE. About this clone itself: Its antigen is unknown. Base qualities were left out, and no much larger clone turns up one base away.

Inclusion was restricted to participants for whom at least one PBMC sample before ART initiation and at least two post-ART samples were available. All participants with HIV were treated in the United States of America. Before DNA extraction, cryopreserved samples of about 0.95-10 million PBMC were thawed and then washed. At the time of the earliest PBMC sample for each participant with HIV, ages ranged from roughly 20 to 60 years. Each participant contributed PBMC samples from 1-4 timepoints before ART initiation and 2-8 timepoints after ART initiation, with a median of 7 samples. Serial HIV viral load, CD4+ T-cell count, ART history and demographic data were obtained for every participant. Genomic DNA was extracted from unsorted PBMC with a Qiagen kit on a QIAcube, processed in batches of 12 samples. The immunoSEQ hsTCRB v3.0 assay was used at survey level resolution to sequence the TRB variable region. A depth of about 35,000-50,000 T-cell genomes per sample was targeted for TRB sequencing. An Illumina MiSeq with a v3 150-cycle kit was used to sequence the pooled TRB libraries. Per the authors' processing: Repertoire analysis was run in R within a reproducible Nextflow workflow that covered QC, data transformation and analysis. Custom analyses were implemented in LymphoSeq2, an R package for AIRR-Seq data exploration. Several samples yielding fewer than 5000 total TRB sequences were excluded, leaving 188 analyzed HIV repertoires. Of the roughly 180 retained HIV repertoires, some 60 were collected before and about 130 after ART initiation. Each repertoire was downsampled to 5000 TRB nucleotide sequences, and summary statistics were averaged across 100 downsampling iterations. The analysis kept only TRB sequences whose CDR3 regions were at least seven amino acids long. Two measures captured diversity: a Shannon entropy-derived clonality score and the Gini coefficient. In the repertoire networks, any two of the top 5000 CDR3 amino acid sequences were linked whenever the two sequences differed by an edit distance of one. For TRB CDR3 amino acid sequences, antigen specificity groups and MHC restriction were predicted with GLIPH2. To flag known associations with CMV, EBV, HIV or tissue antigens, CDR3 amino acid sequences were compared against VDJdb and McPAS-TCR. Pre-ART, post-ART and control groups were compared with Wilcoxon signed-rank tests and Holm-Bonferroni correction. Not all clones reach the TCRdb copy of this immuneACCESS table, which keeps in-frame sequences only. Checked studies attribute under half of the gap to unresolved V genes and leave the rest unexplained. That table furnishes V, J and clone size, whereas the DNA furnished D and trimming. Counted in this sample were some 40,000 clones; over 90% of them appeared once. Around 2.1% of the sample lies in the top ten.

This specimen consisted of unsorted PBMCs, obtained approximately 9.1 years after starting antiretroviral therapy. This clonotype originated in a man aged 25-45 years with HIV. The rearranged chain carries TRBV9 and TRBJ1-4; too little of a D gene remains to name it. CDR3 sequence: CASSHSGEKLFF. The DNA is as follows: TGTGCCAGCAGCCACAGCGGTGAAAAACTGTTTTTT.